A single T cell receptor (beta chain) is shown here with its context. The sample is drawn from a study of T cell changes during pregnancy in multiple sclerosis. Trimming removed 1 base from V and 2 bases from J; junction bases left unmatched: 7. The CDR3 runs to 16 residues. Looked up from germline, CDR1 is SGHTS and CDR2 is YDEGEE. The table came from immunoSEQ multiplex PCR; TCRdb's copy has only in-frame clones and leaves some out. The sample lists tens of thousands of clones, 85% to 90% occurring once. The chain has TRBV5-8 and TRBJ2-5; 8 nucleotides line up with TRBD2. This clonotype was obtained from a female donor with multiple sclerosis, enrolled in a pregnancy study. Here the sequenced sample was CD4+ T cells from peripheral blood mononuclear cells, taken in the first trimester of pregnancy. The DNA of the CDR3 is TGTGCCAGCAGCTTGTGGGGGAGCGGGAGTCAAGAGACCCAGTACTTC. This gives the protein CASSLWGSGSQETQYF.